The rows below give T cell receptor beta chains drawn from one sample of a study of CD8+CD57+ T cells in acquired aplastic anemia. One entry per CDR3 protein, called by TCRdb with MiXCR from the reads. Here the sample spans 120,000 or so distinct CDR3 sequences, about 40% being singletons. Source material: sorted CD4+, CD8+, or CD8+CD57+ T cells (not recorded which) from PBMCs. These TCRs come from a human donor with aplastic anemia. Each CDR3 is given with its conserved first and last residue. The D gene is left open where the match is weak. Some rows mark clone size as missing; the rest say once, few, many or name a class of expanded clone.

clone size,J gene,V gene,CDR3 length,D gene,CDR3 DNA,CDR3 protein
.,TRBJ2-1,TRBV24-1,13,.,TGTGCCACCAGTTTTGGTGGGCTCAATGAGCAGTTCTTC,CATSFGGLNEQFF
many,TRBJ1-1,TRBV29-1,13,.,TGCAGCGTTGATATTGGCGGGAACACTGAAGCTTTCTTT,CSVDIGGNTEAFF
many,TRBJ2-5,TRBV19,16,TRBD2,TGTGCCAGTAGTATCCTAGCGGGGGACACCCAAGAGACCCAGTACTTC,CASSILAGDTQETQYF
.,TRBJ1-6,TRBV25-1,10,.,TGTGCCAGGGTCGAATCACCCCTCCACTTT,CARVESPLHF
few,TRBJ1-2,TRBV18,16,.,TGTGCCAGCTCACCCACGGACAGAGCAATTAACTATGGCTACACCTTC,CASSPTDRAINYGYTF
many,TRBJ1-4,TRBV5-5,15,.,TGTGCCAGCAGCTTGGAGGGAAGGGCTAATGAAAAACTGTTTTTT,CASSLEGRANEKLFF
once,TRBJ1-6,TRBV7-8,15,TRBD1,TGTGCCAGCAGTGAGTCGACAGGGGGCGTTTCACCCCTCCACTTT,CASSESTGGVSPLHF
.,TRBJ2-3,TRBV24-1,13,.,TGTGCTATGAGGCCTTCTAGCACAGATACGCAGTATTTT,CAMRPSSTDTQYF
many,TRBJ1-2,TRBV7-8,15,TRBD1,TGTGCCAGCAGCTCACGGGACAGTATGAACTATGGCTACACCTTC,CASSSRDSMNYGYTF
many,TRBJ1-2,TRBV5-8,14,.,TGTGCCAGCAGCCCACGAGGGGGTTACTATGGCTACACCTTC,CASSPRGGYYGYTF
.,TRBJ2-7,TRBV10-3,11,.,TGTGCCAGTGGCGAGTCCTACGAGCAGTACTTC,CASGESYEQYF
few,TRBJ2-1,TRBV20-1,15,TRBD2,TGCAGTGCTAGAGATCAGGGGACTAGCTCCAATGAGCAGTTCTTC,CSARDQGTSSNEQFF
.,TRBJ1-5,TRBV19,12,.,TGTGCCAGTAGTAGGCCCACTCAGCCCCAGCATTTT,CASSRPTQPQHF
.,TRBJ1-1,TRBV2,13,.,TGTGCCAGCAGTGCGTCGTCCGACACTGAAGCTTTCTTT,CASSASSDTEAFF